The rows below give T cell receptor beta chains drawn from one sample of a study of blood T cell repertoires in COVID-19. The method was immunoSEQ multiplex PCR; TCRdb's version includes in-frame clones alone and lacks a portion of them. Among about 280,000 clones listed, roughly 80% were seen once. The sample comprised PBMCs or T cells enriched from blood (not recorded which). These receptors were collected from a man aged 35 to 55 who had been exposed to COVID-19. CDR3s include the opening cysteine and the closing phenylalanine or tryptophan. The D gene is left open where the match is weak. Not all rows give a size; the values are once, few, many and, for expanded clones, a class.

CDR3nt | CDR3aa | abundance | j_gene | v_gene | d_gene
TGTGCCAGCAGCTTAGATATCCTAGACGCCGGGGAGCTGTTTTTT | CASSLDILDAGELFF | . | TRBJ2-2 | TRBV7-9 | .
TGTGCCATCGGTACATGGACTCGGAACTATGGCTACACCTTC | CAIGTWTRNYGYTF | . | TRBJ1-2 | TRBV10-3 | .
TGTGCCAGCAGCCCCCCCCGGGTCAGGGCTATACCCCAGAGGCAGTATTTT | CASSPPRVRAIPQRQYF | . | TRBJ2-3 | TRBV7-9 | .
TGTGCCAGCAGTCAGGGACAGGGGACTTGGCCCCAGCATTTT | CASSQGQGTWPQHF | . | TRBJ1-5 | TRBV14 | TRBD1
TGTGCCAGTAGTACCTCGGGACTGGCCATGGAGCAGTACTTC | CASSTSGLAMEQYF | . | TRBJ2-7 | TRBV19 | .
TGTGCCAGCAGTAACGACATGAACACTGAAGCTTTCTTT | CASSNDMNTEAFF | . | TRBJ1-1 | TRBV27 | .
TGTGCCAGCCCCAAGGGGGACAGGGCCCTTAGCTCTGGGGCCAACGTCCTGACTTTC | CASPKGDRALSSGANVLTF | . | TRBJ2-6 | TRBV7-9 | TRBD1
TGCGCCAGCAGCTTAGACGGGAGTTCCACAGATACGCAGTATTTT | CASSLDGSSTDTQYF | . | TRBJ2-3 | TRBV5-1 | .
TGCGCCAGCCGACGCGGAAACACCGGGGAGCTGTTTTTT | CASRRGNTGELFF | . | TRBJ2-2 | TRBV5-1 | .
TGCACCAGCAGCCCCCACCCTAGCGGACGGAGCTCCTACAATGAGCAGTTCTTC | CTSSPHPSGRSSYNEQFF | . | TRBJ2-1 | TRBV1 | .
TGCGCCAGCAGCTCGACAGGGCTTGCAACTAATGAAAAACTGTTTTTT | CASSSTGLATNEKLFF | once | TRBJ1-4 | TRBV5-1 | TRBD1
TGTGCCAGCAGCCCAACAGCGAACACTGAAGCTTTCTTT | CASSPTANTEAFF | . | TRBJ1-1 | TRBV6-5 | .
TGTGCCAGCGGCGAGGGCTCGAATAGCAATCAGCCCCAGCATTTT | CASGEGSNSNQPQHF | . | TRBJ1-5 | TRBV2 | .
TGTGCCAGCAGTGAAGTTCGGGCCGGACTAGCGGGAAGGTCGGAGGAGTTCTTC | CASSEVRAGLAGRSEEFF | . | TRBJ2-1 | TRBV25-1 | TRBD2
TGCAGCGTTGTTATAGCGGGAGGCACAGATACGCAGTATTTT | CSVVIAGGTDTQYF | . | TRBJ2-3 | TRBV29-1 | TRBD2
TGCGCCAGCAGCTTGGACCCTATGAACACTGAAGCTTTCTTT | CASSLDPMNTEAFF | . | TRBJ1-1 | TRBV5-1 | .
TGTGCCAGCAGTGAGGAGAGCGGGAGGGCGGAGACCCAGTACTTC | CASSEESGRAETQYF | . | TRBJ2-5 | TRBV2 | TRBD2
TGCGCCAGCAGCCCAGCTGGCAGCGCTGAAGCTTTCTTT | CASSPAGSAEAFF | . | TRBJ1-1 | TRBV5-1 | .
TGTGCCTGGAGTTTTAAGAACGGCGCAGGACTAGCGCAGTATTTT | CAWSFKNGAGLAQYF | . | TRBJ2-3 | TRBV30 | TRBD2
TGCAGCGTTGTCGTAACCGGGACAGGGGGCGGTCAGCCCCAGCATTTT | CSVVVTGTGGGQPQHF | . | TRBJ1-5 | TRBV29-1 | TRBD1
TGTGCCAGCAGCTCTGCGGGAATCTATGGCTACACCTTC | CASSSAGIYGYTF | . | TRBJ1-2 | TRBV11-2 | .
TGTGCCAGCCGTGGGACAGTTTTTAGCAATCAGCCCCAGCATTTT | CASRGTVFSNQPQHF | . | TRBJ1-5 | TRBV27 | TRBD1
TGTGCCAGCAGCTTGGCCCAGGGGGCGGATAGGGAGCAGTTCTTC | CASSLAQGADREQFF | . | TRBJ2-1 | TRBV7-2 | TRBD1
TGTGCCAGCAGCCAAGTCATGGGCGCCCCCGGGGAGCTGTTTTTT | CASSQVMGAPGELFF | . | TRBJ2-2 | TRBV3-1/TRBV3-2 | .
TGTGCCAGCAGCGTAGGGGGCGAGGAATATGGCTACACCTTC | CASSVGGEEYGYTF | . | TRBJ1-2 | TRBV9 | .
TGCAGCGCTGAGAGTGCTAACCCCTATGGCTACACCTTC | CSAESANPYGYTF | few | TRBJ1-2 | TRBV29-1 | .
TGTGCCTGGAACGGCGGGAGGATCTTGGGCGAGCAGTACTTC | CAWNGGRILGEQYF | . | TRBJ2-7 | TRBV30 | TRBD2
TGCGCCAGCAGAGTGGGGAGGGGCGAAAAACTGTTTTTT | CASRVGRGEKLFF | . | TRBJ1-4 | TRBV5-1 | .
TGTGCCAGCACCCTAGCCCCTGGTCGGCTTACTAATGAAAAACTGTTTTTT | CASTLAPGRLTNEKLFF | . | TRBJ1-4 | TRBV5-5 | .
TGTGCCAGCAGCCTACAGGGACAAAAACTGTTTTTT | CASSLQGQKLFF | . | TRBJ1-4 | TRBV6-2/TRBV6-3 | .
TGTGCCAGCAGCAGCGGGGACACTGAAGCTTTCTTT | CASSSGDTEAFF | once | TRBJ1-1 | TRBV11-3 | .
TGTGCCAGCAGTTCCCTGCGAGGCTACACCTTC | CASSSLRGYTF | . | TRBJ1-2 | TRBV28 | .
TGCGCCAGCAGCTTTCAAGGGGTAGCGGGAGTGCGAATCTACGAGCAGTACTTC | CASSFQGVAGVRIYEQYF | . | TRBJ2-7 | TRBV5-1 | TRBD2
TGTGCCAGCAGCCAGGGGGGACTAGCATCTTACAATGAGCAGTTCTTC | CASSQGGLASYNEQFF | few | TRBJ2-1 | TRBV13 | TRBD2
TGTGCCTGGAGTGGGACAAATTCACCCCTCCACTTT | CAWSGTNSPLHF | few | TRBJ1-6 | TRBV30 | .
TGTGCCAGCAGCTTAGATGGGGGAGGGTGGGGCAATGAGCAGTTCTTC | CASSLDGGGWGNEQFF | few | TRBJ2-1 | TRBV7-2 | TRBD2
TGTGCCACCAGCAGGGCAGGGGCTTACAATGAGCAGTTCTTC | CATSRAGAYNEQFF | . | TRBJ2-1 | TRBV15 | .